The rows below give T cell receptor beta chains drawn from one sample of a study of blood T cell repertoires in COVID-19. Only in-frame clones appear in the TCRdb table, and some are missing; sequencing was by immunoSEQ multiplex PCR. This table has 60,000 to 90,000 clones, 84% appearing once. Sequenced input: peripheral blood. Receptors originate from a woman between 50 and 59 years old with acute or convalescent COVID-19. CDR3s include the opening cysteine and the closing phenylalanine or tryptophan. The D gene is left open where the match is weak. The listing skips clone size in some rows; elsewhere it reads once, few, many or a size class.

v_call: TRBV6-1; clone_size: .; j_call: TRBJ2-1; d_call: TRBD2; cdr3_aa: CASRPGTSSHNEQFF; cdr3_nt: TGTGCCAGCAGACCAGGGACTAGCTCCCACAATGAGCAGTTCTTC
v_call: TRBV27; clone_size: medium-sized; j_call: TRBJ2-6; d_call: .; cdr3_aa: CASSLYAGHLSGANVLTF; cdr3_nt: TGTGCCAGCAGTTTATATGCTGGACACCTCTCTGGGGCCAACGTCCTGACTTTC
v_call: TRBV11-2; clone_size: .; j_call: TRBJ2-5; d_call: .; cdr3_aa: CASSQGRERETQYF; cdr3_nt: TGTGCCAGCAGTCAGGGGCGGGAGAGGGAGACCCAGTACTTC
v_call: TRBV2; clone_size: .; j_call: TRBJ1-4; d_call: .; cdr3_aa: CAGAEHNEKLFF; cdr3_nt: TGTGCCGGGGCTGAACACAATGAAAAACTGTTTTTT
v_call: TRBV2; clone_size: .; j_call: TRBJ1-5; d_call: .; cdr3_aa: CASSDSNQPQHF; cdr3_nt: TGTGCCAGCAGTGATTCGAATCAGCCCCAGCATTTT
v_call: TRBV27; clone_size: .; j_call: TRBJ2-1; d_call: .; cdr3_aa: CASSPLLIWEQFF; cdr3_nt: TGTGCCAGCAGTCCCCTACTAATCTGGGAGCAGTTCTTC
v_call: TRBV4-2; clone_size: .; j_call: TRBJ2-2; d_call: .; cdr3_aa: CASSQGAGGYTGELFF; cdr3_nt: TGTGCCAGCAGCCAAGGAGCGGGTGGATACACCGGGGAGCTGTTTTTT
v_call: TRBV2; clone_size: .; j_call: TRBJ1-5; d_call: TRBD1; cdr3_aa: CASSGTGDYQPQHF; cdr3_nt: TGTGCCAGCAGTGGCACAGGGGACTATCAGCCCCAGCATTTT
v_call: TRBV7-3; clone_size: .; j_call: TRBJ2-3; d_call: .; cdr3_aa: CASSPKGARADTQYF; cdr3_nt: TGTGCCAGCAGCCCGAAAGGGGCTAGGGCAGATACGCAGTATTTT
v_call: TRBV23-1; clone_size: .; j_call: TRBJ2-1; d_call: TRBD2; cdr3_aa: CASSPYIPGLAGVRYNEQFF; cdr3_nt: TGCGCCAGCAGTCCCTATATTCCGGGACTAGCGGGAGTCAGATACAATGAGCAGTTCTTC
v_call: TRBV19; clone_size: .; j_call: TRBJ2-2; d_call: .; cdr3_aa: CASSIMGADGELFF; cdr3_nt: TGTGCCAGTAGTATCATGGGGGCTGACGGGGAGCTGTTTTTT
v_call: TRBV7-2; clone_size: .; j_call: TRBJ1-6; d_call: .; cdr3_aa: CASRRGEGRSYNSPLHF; cdr3_nt: TGTGCCAGCAGGCGGGGGGAGGGGAGATCCTATAATTCACCCCTCCACTTT
v_call: TRBV7-9; clone_size: .; j_call: TRBJ1-1; d_call: .; cdr3_aa: CASSFAQDTEAFF; cdr3_nt: TGTGCCAGCAGCTTTGCACAGGACACTGAAGCTTTCTTT
v_call: TRBV2; clone_size: .; j_call: TRBJ1-1; d_call: .; cdr3_aa: CASVKGPFQGAFF; cdr3_nt: TGTGCCAGCGTAAAAGGACCGTTTCAGGGAGCTTTCTTT
v_call: TRBV7-8; clone_size: .; j_call: TRBJ2-7; d_call: .; cdr3_aa: CASSFPGLPYEQYF; cdr3_nt: TGTGCCAGCAGCTTCCCCGGACTCCCATACGAGCAGTACTTC
v_call: TRBV19; clone_size: .; j_call: TRBJ2-3; d_call: TRBD1; cdr3_aa: CASSPDPGGGADTQYF; cdr3_nt: TGTGCCAGTAGCCCGGACCCAGGGGGCGGCGCAGATACGCAGTATTTT
v_call: TRBV4-2; clone_size: .; j_call: TRBJ2-5; d_call: .; cdr3_aa: CASSRGVLETQYF; cdr3_nt: TGTGCCAGCAGCCGCGGAGTCCTGGAGACCCAGTACTTC
v_call: TRBV29-1; clone_size: .; j_call: TRBJ2-5; d_call: .; cdr3_aa: CSVEGGRGVQETQYF; cdr3_nt: TGCAGCGTTGAAGGCGGCAGGGGGGTACAAGAGACCCAGTACTTC
v_call: TRBV23-1; clone_size: .; j_call: TRBJ2-7; d_call: .; cdr3_aa: CASSQYSGDYEQYF; cdr3_nt: TGCGCCAGCAGTCAATACTCCGGGGACTACGAGCAGTACTTC
v_call: TRBV6-5; clone_size: .; j_call: TRBJ1-1; d_call: .; cdr3_aa: CASRSGGINTEAFF; cdr3_nt: TGTGCCAGCAGGTCGGGGGGGATAAACACTGAAGCTTTCTTT
v_call: TRBV6-5; clone_size: .; j_call: TRBJ2-1; d_call: .; cdr3_aa: CATRGAGHHNEQFF; cdr3_nt: TGTGCCACCCGGGGGGCAGGCCATCACAATGAGCAGTTCTTC
v_call: TRBV7-9; clone_size: .; j_call: TRBJ2-7; d_call: .; cdr3_aa: CASSRETYEQYF; cdr3_nt: TGTGCCAGCAGCCGGGAGACTTACGAGCAGTACTTC
v_call: TRBV3-1/TRBV3-2; clone_size: once; j_call: TRBJ2-1; d_call: .; cdr3_aa: CASSLRGGFSYNEQFF; cdr3_nt: TGTGCCAGCAGCCTGCGCGGTGGGTTCTCCTACAATGAGCAGTTCTTC
v_call: TRBV6-6; clone_size: .; j_call: TRBJ2-7; d_call: TRBD2; cdr3_aa: CASSPGLAGLRGYEQYF; cdr3_nt: TGTGCCAGCAGTCCGGGACTAGCGGGATTACGAGGCTACGAGCAGTACTTC
v_call: TRBV19; clone_size: .; j_call: TRBJ2-1; d_call: TRBD1; cdr3_aa: CASSTGQAFLVQFF; cdr3_nt: TGTGCCAGTAGTACGGGACAGGCCTTCCTAGTGCAGTTCTTC
v_call: TRBV6-6; clone_size: .; j_call: TRBJ1-2; d_call: .; cdr3_aa: CASKGAGGADYGYTF; cdr3_nt: TGTGCCAGCAAGGGTGCGGGGGGCGCAGATTATGGCTACACCTTC
v_call: TRBV24-1; clone_size: .; j_call: TRBJ2-7; d_call: .; cdr3_aa: CATREPNNEQYF; cdr3_nt: TGTGCCACCAGGGAGCCCAACAACGAGCAGTACTTC
v_call: TRBV9; clone_size: .; j_call: TRBJ2-7; d_call: TRBD2; cdr3_aa: CASSVGTSGQYEQYF; cdr3_nt: TGTGCCAGCAGCGTAGGGACTAGCGGGCAATACGAGCAGTACTTC
v_call: TRBV3-1/TRBV3-2; clone_size: .; j_call: TRBJ2-3; d_call: .; cdr3_aa: CASSHLPGLTDTQYF; cdr3_nt: TGTGCCAGCAGCCATTTGCCGGGATTGACAGATACGCAGTATTTT
v_call: TRBV5-4; clone_size: few; j_call: TRBJ2-4; d_call: .; cdr3_aa: CASSAGVRAKNIQYF; cdr3_nt: TGTGCCAGCAGCGCAGGGGTCCGGGCCAAAAACATTCAGTACTTC
v_call: TRBV6-2/TRBV6-3; clone_size: .; j_call: TRBJ2-7; d_call: TRBD1; cdr3_aa: CASSYSPQGVAEQYF; cdr3_nt: TGTGCCAGCAGTTACTCGCCCCAGGGGGTTGCCGAGCAGTACTTC
v_call: TRBV5-1; clone_size: few; j_call: TRBJ1-4; d_call: TRBD1; cdr3_aa: CASSLGDRADGKLFF; cdr3_nt: TGCGCCAGCAGCTTGGGGGACAGAGCCGATGGAAAACTGTTTTTT
v_call: TRBV7-8; clone_size: .; j_call: TRBJ2-1; d_call: .; cdr3_aa: CASSLRPDSISYNEQFF; cdr3_nt: TGTGCCAGCAGCTTAAGGCCGGACTCGATCTCCTACAATGAGCAGTTCTTC
v_call: TRBV28; clone_size: .; j_call: TRBJ1-2; d_call: TRBD1; cdr3_aa: CASSLSDRVRGYTF; cdr3_nt: TGTGCCAGCAGTTTATCGGACAGGGTGCGAGGCTACACCTTC
v_call: TRBV19; clone_size: .; j_call: TRBJ1-5; d_call: TRBD1; cdr3_aa: CASTPGQGYYSNQPQHF; cdr3_nt: TGTGCCAGTACCCCGGGACAGGGCTACTATAGCAATCAGCCCCAGCATTTT
v_call: TRBV12-3/TRBV12-4; clone_size: .; j_call: TRBJ2-5; d_call: TRBD2; cdr3_aa: CASTFGGETQYF; cdr3_nt: TGTGCCAGCACCTTCGGGGGGGAGACCCAGTACTTC
v_call: TRBV12-3/TRBV12-4; clone_size: .; j_call: TRBJ2-7; d_call: .; cdr3_aa: CASSRGLFYEQYF; cdr3_nt: TGTGCCAGCAGTCGCGGACTCTTCTACGAGCAGTACTTC
v_call: TRBV5-4; clone_size: few; j_call: TRBJ2-1; d_call: .; cdr3_aa: CASSLEHRDEQFF; cdr3_nt: TGTGCCAGCAGCTTGGAGCACCGGGATGAGCAGTTCTTC
v_call: TRBV6-5; clone_size: .; j_call: TRBJ2-7; d_call: TRBD2; cdr3_aa: CASSYSPSGINYEQYF; cdr3_nt: TGTGCCAGCAGTTACTCGCCTAGCGGGATTAACTACGAGCAGTACTTC
v_call: TRBV3-1/TRBV3-2; clone_size: .; j_call: TRBJ2-2; d_call: .; cdr3_aa: CASSPRTRGSTGELFF; cdr3_nt: TGTGCCAGCAGCCCCCGAACCCGGGGGTCCACCGGGGAGCTGTTTTTT
v_call: TRBV9; clone_size: .; j_call: TRBJ2-3; d_call: TRBD2; cdr3_aa: CASSVAAGDTDTQYF; cdr3_nt: TGTGCCAGCAGCGTAGCAGCGGGGGACACAGATACGCAGTATTTT
v_call: TRBV14; clone_size: .; j_call: TRBJ1-3; d_call: .; cdr3_aa: CASSQDMQFSGNTIYF; cdr3_nt: TGTGCCAGCAGCCAAGATATGCAGTTTTCTGGAAACACCATATATTTT
v_call: TRBV5-4; clone_size: .; j_call: TRBJ2-3; d_call: TRBD2; cdr3_aa: CASSWTSATRGGDTQYF; cdr3_nt: TGTGCCAGCAGCTGGACTAGCGCGACCCGAGGTGGAGATACGCAGTATTTT
v_call: TRBV10-3; clone_size: .; j_call: TRBJ2-3; d_call: TRBD1; cdr3_aa: CAISTGTGKTDTQYF; cdr3_nt: TGTGCCATCAGTACCGGGACAGGGAAAACAGATACGCAGTATTTT
v_call: TRBV7-2; clone_size: .; j_call: TRBJ2-2; d_call: TRBD1; cdr3_aa: CASSWGQGARGTGELFF; cdr3_nt: TGTGCCAGCAGCTGGGGACAGGGGGCTCGGGGCACCGGGGAGCTGTTTTTT
v_call: TRBV4-1; clone_size: .; j_call: TRBJ2-5; d_call: TRBD2; cdr3_aa: CASSQVMSSGRAPRETQYF; cdr3_nt: TGCGCCAGCAGCCAAGTAATGTCTAGCGGGAGGGCCCCCCGGGAGACCCAGTACTTC
v_call: TRBV10-3; clone_size: few; j_call: TRBJ2-1; d_call: .; cdr3_aa: CAISESGYNEQFF; cdr3_nt: TGTGCCATCAGTGAGTCCGGTTACAATGAGCAGTTCTTC
v_call: TRBV18; clone_size: few; j_call: TRBJ1-6; d_call: .; cdr3_aa: CASSLPGESPLHF; cdr3_nt: TGTGCCAGCTCACTGCCAGGGGAGTCACCCCTCCACTTT
v_call: TRBV6-5; clone_size: .; j_call: TRBJ1-1; d_call: .; cdr3_aa: CASSLRTPGWEAFF; cdr3_nt: TGTGCCAGCAGTTTGAGGACCCCAGGGTGGGAAGCTTTCTTT
v_call: TRBV15; clone_size: .; j_call: TRBJ2-1; d_call: .; cdr3_aa: CATSSGGLYNEQFF; cdr3_nt: TGTGCCACCAGCAGCGGGGGTCTATACAATGAGCAGTTCTTC
v_call: TRBV6-5; clone_size: .; j_call: TRBJ1-5; d_call: .; cdr3_aa: CASSTQRQSQPQHF; cdr3_nt: TGTGCCAGCAGTACCCAGAGACAGAGTCAGCCCCAGCATTTT
v_call: TRBV5-4; clone_size: .; j_call: TRBJ2-1; d_call: .; cdr3_aa: CASSFGGFVSYNEQFF; cdr3_nt: TGTGCCAGCAGCTTTGGGGGGTTTGTTTCCTACAATGAGCAGTTCTTC
v_call: TRBV29-1; clone_size: .; j_call: TRBJ1-2; d_call: TRBD1; cdr3_aa: CSVRTGGSANYGYTF; cdr3_nt: TGCAGCGTTAGAACAGGGGGTTCAGCTAACTATGGCTACACCTTC
v_call: TRBV29-1; clone_size: once; j_call: TRBJ2-7; d_call: .; cdr3_aa: CSVGSQSSYEQYF; cdr3_nt: TGCAGCGTTGGGTCGCAGTCCTCCTACGAGCAGTACTTC
v_call: TRBV18; clone_size: .; j_call: TRBJ1-4; d_call: TRBD1; cdr3_aa: CASSRDSNEKLFF; cdr3_nt: TGTGCCAGCTCACGGGACAGTAATGAAAAACTGTTTTTT
v_call: TRBV12-3/TRBV12-4; clone_size: few; j_call: TRBJ2-7; d_call: TRBD1; cdr3_aa: CASSLGTGREQYF; cdr3_nt: TGTGCCAGCAGTTTGGGGACAGGGCGCGAGCAGTACTTC
v_call: TRBV27; clone_size: .; j_call: TRBJ2-5; d_call: TRBD2; cdr3_aa: CASSLLAGGTPEEKETQYF; cdr3_nt: TGTGCCAGCAGTTTACTAGCGGGAGGGACGCCAGAAGAGAAAGAGACCCAGTACTTC